One and the same sample provided the 32 T cell receptor beta chains below, sequenced in a study of CD8 T cells in ankylosing spondylitis (dated by TCRdb to about 2017). Libraries were made using 5' RACE. Sequencer: Illumina HiSeq 2500. The raw public reads went through TCRdb reprocessing: fastp at Q25, MiXCR clone calling, in-frame beta chains kept. When rows share a CDR3 protein, they turn into one entry using the most common DNA and genes. The sample table lists around 250,000 distinct CDR3 sequences, about 10% of them with a count of one. Of the sample, roughly 6.8% falls within the top ten clones. The material sequenced was blood, either unsorted or a sorted T cell fraction (not recorded which). These receptors were collected from a male donor with ankylosing spondylitis or in good health (not recorded which).

This clonotype showed up many times. The V gene is TRBV20-1, the J gene TRBJ2-5, with 7 bases identical to TRBD2. After removal of 2 bases from V and 7 bases from J, the junction contained 7 bases not matched to a gene. There are 13 residues in the CDR3. CDR1 and CDR2 from the germline V gene are DFQATT and SNEGSKA (reference sequence). CDR3 residues: CSARSSGVGTQYF. The CDR3 DNA sequence: TGCAGTGCTAGATCCAGCGGGGTAGGGACCCAGTACTTC.

A word on this clonotype: A much larger clone is a single base away; this may be a read error. The chain joins TRBV5-1 to TRBJ2-7, with a possible D match to TRBD1 (6 bases). Trimming shortened V by 4 bases and J by 3 bases, and 11 bases separated the two germline ends. The V gene's germline CDR1 is SGHRS and CDR2 YFSETQ. The CDR3 runs 13 residues. The CDR3 region has the DNA TGCGCCAGCAGCGTGGGACACAACTACGAGCAGTACTTC. It translates to CASSVGHNYEQYF.

This clonotype was seen at least ten times. The rearrangement joins TRBV27 to TRBJ1-1; D perhaps matches TRBD1 (5 bases). V lost 6 bases, J lost 3 bases, and 11 bases lay in between. The germline V gene has CDR1 MNHEY and CDR2 SMNVEV (reference sequence). This CDR3 contains 13 residues. The CDR3 DNA follows: TGTGCCAGCAGACCCGTGGGACACACTGAAGCTTTCTTT. It codes for CASRPVGHTEAFF.

As to this clonotype: A clone one base away is much larger, so this may be a read error. The chain is built from TRBV2 and TRBJ2-3; TRBD2 matches at 9 bases. The V gene's germline CDR1 is SNHLY and CDR2 FYNNEI. This CDR3 has 14 residues. As DNA, the CDR3 is TGTGCCAGCAGTGAGGGACTAGCAGCAGATAAGCAGTATTTT. Its translation: CASSEGLAADKQYF.

This clonotype was observed at least ten times. The genes are TRBV20-1 and TRBJ1-2; 9 nucleotides match TRBD1. Germline CDR1 and CDR2: DFQATT and SNEGSKA (reference sequence). V trimming: 1 base; J trimming: 3 bases; junction bases outside the gene matches: 9. The CDR3 has 16 amino acids. DNA for the CDR3: TGCAGTGCTAGAGGACCGGGACAGGGAGGTGACTATGGCTACACCTTC. Translated, it gives CSARGPGQGGDYGYTF.

At least ten counts were recorded for this clonotype. The rearrangement uses TRBV5-6 and TRBJ1-2; D is unclear. This CDR3 is 11 amino acids long. With 2 bases removed from V and 7 bases from J, the gap between germline ends came to 6 bases. Germline values: CDR1 SGHDT, CDR2 YYEEEE. The DNA for the CDR3 is TGTGCCAGCAGCTTAACCCCTGGCTACACCTTC. Its protein product is CASSLTPGYTF.

The sample holds many counts of this clonotype. This chain joins TRBV5-1 and TRBJ1-1, with 7 bases fitting TRBD1. V dropped 3 bases and J dropped 6; count of bases not matched to a gene: 11. CDR1 and CDR2 from the germline V gene are SGHRS and YFSETQ. CDR3 size: 15 residues. The CDR3 DNA is TGCGCCAGCAGCTCCCGACAGGGAGGGTTTTCTGAAGCTTTCTTT. It is translated as CASSSRQGGFSEAFF.

This clonotype came up many times. This chain connects TRBV7-8 to TRBJ1-4; perhaps TRBD1 as D (5 bases). The CDR3 extends over 17 amino acids. Germline CDR1 is SGHVS and CDR2 is FQNEAQ. V gave up 5 bases and J gave up 8 bases, with 24 bases separating them. CDR3 coding DNA: TGTGCCAGCAGCCCAGCTAGGGGCTCCCCGGCGAGGGAAAAACTGTTTTTT. As protein: CASSPARGSPAREKLFF.

This clonotype was picked up many times. The chain has TRBV6-5 and TRBJ1-5, with D possibly being TRBD1 (5 bases). The germline V gene has CDR1 MNHEY and CDR2 SVGAGI. This CDR3 spans 19 amino acids. Between the trimmed V and J ends, which lost 3 bases and 0 bases, there was a span of 21 bases. This chain's CDR3 is CASSYSGWGLKDSNQPQHF. The CDR3 DNA reads as TGTGCCAGCAGTTATTCAGGATGGGGACTGAAGGATAGCAATCAGCCCCAGCATTTT.

This clonotype has a count of ten or more. The chain joins TRBV12-5 to TRBJ2-3; D is uncertain. CDR3 length: 11 residues. Germline CDR1 LGHNT, CDR2 FRNRAP. The ends were cut back, 7 bases at V and 5 bases at J, with 7 bases in the middle. Here the CDR3 DNA reads TGTGCTAGTGCCAAAGGAGATACGCAGTATTTT. Its protein product is CASAKGDTQYF.

The J gene is TRBJ2-3, the V gene TRBV20-1, with D possibly being TRBD1 (6 bases). CDR1 and CDR2 (germline): DFQATT, SNEGSKA (reference sequence). The CDR3 is 13 residues long. In nucleotides, the CDR3 is TGCAGCCTCCGTTTACAGGGAACAGATACGCAGTATTTT. This translates into CSLRLQGTDTQYF.

This clonotype was found many times. This sequence joins TRBV27 and TRBJ2-7; D might be TRBD1 (5 bases). The CDR3 is made up of 14 amino acids. Germline CDR1 MNHEY, CDR2 SMNVEV (reference sequence). V lost 3 bases to trimming and J lost 0 bases, with 9 bases between them. The CDR3 DNA sequence: TGTGCCAGCAGTTTGGGGCACACCTCCTACGAGCAGTACTTC. Its protein is CASSLGHTSYEQYF.

This clonotype was picked up many times. The rearrangement links TRBV15 to TRBJ1-1; no clear D gene. The CDR3 length is 14 residues. The germline V gene encodes CDR1 LNHNV and CDR2 YYDKDF (reference sequence). Trimming left V 0 bases short and J 5 bases short, with 10 bases between. In nucleotides, the CDR3 is TGTGCCACCAGCAGAGATAGGGTGGTGACTGAAGCTTTCTTT. Its protein product is CATSRDRVVTEAFF. The complete variable domain, with remaining parts taken from reference TRBV15 and TRBJ1-1, reads DAMVIQNPRYQVTQFGKPVTLSCSQTLNHNVMYWYQQKSSQAPKLLFHYYDKDFNNEADTPDNFQSRRPNTSFCFLDIRSPGLGDTAMYLCATSRDRVVTEAFFGQGTRLTVV.

This clonotype was picked up a small number of times. V and J are TRBV2 and TRBJ2-7, with TRBD1 identical over 7 bases. After removal of 6 bases from V and 1 base from J, the junction contained 6 bases not matched to a gene. Germline V gene data show CDR1 as SNHLY and CDR2 as FYNNEI. The CDR3 contains 14 residues. CDR3 region: CASSQDRKSYEQYF. CDR3 sequence (DNA): TGTGCCAGCAGCCAGGACAGGAAATCCTACGAGCAGTACTTC.

In its sample, this clonotype was seen a few times. V and J are TRBV3-1 and TRBJ2-7, with 7 bases that match TRBD2. The trim removed 1 base at V and 3 bases at J, leaving 3 bases unmatched. CDR1 and CDR2 from the germline V gene are LGHDT and YNNKEL (reference sequence). The CDR3 loop spans 14 amino acids. In nucleotides, the CDR3 is TGTGCCAGCAGCCAAGGGGCTAGCGGCTACGAGCAGTACTTC. It encodes CASSQGASGYEQYF.

CDR3 region: CASGPFVRDTGELFF. DNA for the CDR3: TGTGCCAGCGGACCGTTCGTACGGGACACCGGGGAGCTGTTTTTT. The chain combines TRBV9 with TRBJ2-2; D call uncertain. CDR1 and CDR2 (germline): SGDLS, YYNGEE. The V and J ends lost 7 bases and 3 bases respectively, with 16 bases between them. This CDR3 is built from 15 residues.

The chain combines TRBV14 with TRBJ2-4; D may be TRBD1 or TRBD2 (5 bases each). CDR1 is SGHDN, CDR2 FVKESK, per germline. V lost 4 bases, J lost 0 bases, and 16 bases lay in between. CDR3 size: 17 residues. The CDR3 DNA reads as TGTGCCAGCAGCCCCGCGAGGGGAACCACAGCCAAAAACATTCAGTACTTC. This codes for CASSPARGTTAKNIQYF. The whole variable domain, remainder taken from reference TRBV14 and TRBJ2-4, is EAGVTQFPSHSVIEKGQTVTLRCDPISGHDNLYWYRRVMGKEIKFLLHFVKESKQDESGMPNNRFLAERTGGTYSTLKVQPAELEDSGVYFCASSPARGTTAKNIQYFGAGTRLSVL.

This clonotype was counted ten times or more. V is TRBV24-1 and J is TRBJ2-1; unclear D gene. The CDR3 is 12 residues long. Germline CDR1 KGHDR, CDR2 SFDVKD. Trimming shortened V by 9 bases and J by 2 bases, and 7 bases separated the two germline ends. CDR3 sequence (DNA): TGTGCCACCTCGCGTGCCTACAATGAGCAGTTCTTC. As protein: CATSRAYNEQFF.

This clonotype came up many times. The J gene is TRBJ2-7, the V gene TRBV5-1; TRBD2 might be the D (7 bases). There are 14 residues in the CDR3. V was shortened by 0 bases and J by 2 bases, with 9 bases between the two germline ends. CDR1 is SGHRS, CDR2 YFSETQ, per germline. CDR3 in amino acids: CASSLAGGAYEQYF. For the CDR3, the DNA is TGCGCCAGCAGCTTGGCGGGGGGCGCCTACGAGCAGTACTTC.

This clonotype was seen ten or more times. This rearrangement joins TRBV7-8 to TRBJ1-1; D is undetermined. V was cut by 2 bases and J by 7 bases, with 14 bases left in between. CDR3 size: 14 residues. Per the germline V gene, CDR1 is SGHVS and CDR2 is FQNEAQ. The DNA of the CDR3 is TGTGCCAGCAGCTTAACCGTGGGATTGAGTGAAGCTTTCTTT. The encoded protein is CASSLTVGLSEAFF.

This clonotype came up many times. The CDR3 reads CASSWDTSYEQYF. CDR3 nucleotides: TGCGCCAGCAGCTGGGACACTTCCTACGAGCAGTACTTC. V is TRBV5-1 and J is TRBJ2-7, with D possibly TRBD1 on 6 matching bases. The germline V gene has CDR1 SGHRS and CDR2 YFSETQ. Deletions cut 3 bases from V and 1 base from J, with 8 bases between. This CDR3 contains 13 residues.

This clonotype came up many times. The rearrangement links TRBV2 to TRBJ2-1, with unresolved D. The V and J ends lost 5 bases and 5 bases respectively, with 10 bases between them. Germline V gene lookup returns CDR1 SNHLY and CDR2 FYNNEI. The CDR3 spans 13 residues. CDR3 sequence: CASSPISNNEQFF. CDR3 nucleotide sequence: TGTGCCAGCAGTCCCATCTCTAACAATGAGCAGTTCTTC.

The CDR3 DNA reads TGTGCCAGCTCACCGCCCGGGACAGGTACTGGAGGTGAGCAGTTCTTC. Translating it yields CASSPPGTGTGGEQFF. The chain carries TRBV18 and TRBJ2-1; 8 bases are a match to TRBD1. With 3 bases clipped from V and 9 bases from J, the junction kept 13 bases outside the gene matches. CDR1 and CDR2 (germline): KGHSH, LQKENI. This CDR3 has 16 residues.

This clonotype was seen many times. The chain couples TRBV5-1 to TRBJ2-7; 10 bases line up with TRBD1. There are 15 residues in the CDR3. The germline V gene has CDR1 SGHRS and CDR2 YFSETQ. V lost 3 bases, J lost 5 bases, and 8 bases stayed unmatched. CDR3 DNA sequence: TGCGCCAGCAGCTCTACGGGACAGGGGACCCACGAGCAGTACTTC. This encodes CASSSTGQGTHEQYF.

V usage is TRBV11-2 and J usage is TRBJ1-1; unclear D gene. The CDR3 length is 13 residues. CDR1 is SGHAT, CDR2 FQNNGV, per germline. The ends were cut back, 1 base at V and 1 base at J, with 4 bases in the middle. The CDR3 loop is CASSLVKNTEAFF. DNA for the CDR3: TGTGCCAGCAGCTTAGTCAAGAACACTGAAGCTTTCTTT.

This clonotype has at least ten counts. The chain combines TRBV20-1 with TRBJ1-1; no firm D call. The CDR3 has 13 amino acids. Trimming pared 3 bases from V and 0 bases from J, leaving 8 bases between. Germline values: CDR1 DFQATT, CDR2 SNEGSKA (reference sequence). The DNA of the CDR3 is TGCAGTGCTAGTAGCGCCCTGAACACTGAAGCTTTCTTT. Translating gives CSASSALNTEAFF.

Points on this clonotype: Germline and junction disagree at one end, which may indicate a read error. The rearrangement uses TRBV3-1 and TRBJ2-1; 13 bases align to TRBD2. CDR3 length: 18 amino acids. Germline lookup yields CDR1 LGHDT and CDR2 YNNKEL (reference sequence). This chain's CDR3 is CATSQGPPLAGGYNEQFF. The CDR3 DNA reads TGTGCCACCAGCCAAGGCCCCCCACTAGCGGGGGGGTACAATGAGCAGTTCTTC.

The chain is built from TRBV3-1 and TRBJ1-5; TRBD1 is a possible D gene (6 bases). This CDR3 region has 14 residues. Germline values: CDR1 LGHDT, CDR2 YNNKEL (reference sequence). Deletions cut 4 bases from V and 7 bases from J, with 14 bases between. The CDR3 DNA sequence: TGTGCCAGCAGCCCCGAAAATGGGGGCCAGCCCCAGCATTTT. Its translation is CASSPENGGQPQHF.

This chain connects TRBV7-9 to TRBJ2-3; a weak D match, TRBD2 (6 bases). CDR3 size: 17 residues. Trimming pared 0 bases from V and 1 base from J, leaving 14 bases between. Germline V CDR1 and CDR2: SEHNR, FQNEAQ (reference sequence). DNA of the CDR3: TGTGCCAGCAGCTTAGCCTGGCAGGGCGGGGGCACAGATACGCAGTATTTT. Translated: CASSLAWQGGGTDTQYF.

The sample holds many counts of this clonotype. The rearrangement links TRBV7-9 to TRBJ2-7; tentative D call: TRBD1 (6 bases). The CDR3 spans 16 residues. Trimming pared 5 bases from V and 5 bases from J, leaving 22 bases between. The germline V gene has CDR1 SEHNR and CDR2 FQNEAQ (reference sequence). CDR3 sequence (DNA): TGTGCCAGCAGCGCACCCAGCCCTCAGGGGACCGACGAGCAGTACTTC. Translating gives CASSAPSPQGTDEQYF.

The chain joins TRBV14 to TRBJ1-2; D is unclear. Germline CDR1 reads SGHDN; CDR2 reads FVKESK. This CDR3 has 13 amino acids. Trimming removed 5 bases at V and 5 bases at J, with 12 bases between. The CDR3 protein is CASSGPIPYGYTF. CDR3 sequence (DNA): TGTGCCAGCAGCGGACCTATTCCTTATGGCTACACCTTC.

This clonotype showed up many times. The V gene is TRBV5-1, the J gene TRBJ2-3, with D maybe TRBD2 (5 bases). Germline CDR1 SGHRS, CDR2 YFSETQ. Between the trimmed V and J ends, which lost 0 bases and 2 bases, there was a span of 13 bases. The CDR3 loop spans 16 amino acids. In DNA form, the CDR3 reads TGCGCCAGCAGCTTGGATGGGCGGGTCTACACAGATACGCAGTATTTT. This encodes CASSLDGRVYTDTQYF.